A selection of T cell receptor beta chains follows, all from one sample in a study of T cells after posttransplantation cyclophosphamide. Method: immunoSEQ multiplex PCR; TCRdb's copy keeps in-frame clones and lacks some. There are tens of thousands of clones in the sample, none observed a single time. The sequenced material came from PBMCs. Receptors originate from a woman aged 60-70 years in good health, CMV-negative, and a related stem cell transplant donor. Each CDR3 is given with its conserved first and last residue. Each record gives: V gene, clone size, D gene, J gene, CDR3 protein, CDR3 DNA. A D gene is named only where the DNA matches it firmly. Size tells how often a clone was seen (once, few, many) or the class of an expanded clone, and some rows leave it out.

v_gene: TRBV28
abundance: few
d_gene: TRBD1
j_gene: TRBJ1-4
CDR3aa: CASREKQGEKLFF
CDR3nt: TGTGCCAGCAGAGAGAAACAGGGGGAAAAACTGTTTTTT

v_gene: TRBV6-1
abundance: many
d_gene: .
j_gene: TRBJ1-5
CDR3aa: CASSEYTYGQPQHF
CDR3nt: TGTGCCAGCAGTGAATATACGTACGGTCAGCCCCAGCATTTT

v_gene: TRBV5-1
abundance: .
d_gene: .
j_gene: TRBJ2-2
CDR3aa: CASSLVLGGGELFF
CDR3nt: TGCGCCAGCAGCTTGGTCCTGGGGGGCGGGGAGCTGTTTTTT

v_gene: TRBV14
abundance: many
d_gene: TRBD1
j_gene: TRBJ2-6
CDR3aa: CASSDRAGANVLTF
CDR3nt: TGTGCCAGCAGCGACAGGGCTGGGGCCAACGTCCTGACTTTC

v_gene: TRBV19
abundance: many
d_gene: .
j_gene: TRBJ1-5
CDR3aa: CASSMGQTKNQPQHF
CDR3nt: TGTGCCAGTAGTATGGGGCAGACAAAGAATCAGCCCCAGCATTTT

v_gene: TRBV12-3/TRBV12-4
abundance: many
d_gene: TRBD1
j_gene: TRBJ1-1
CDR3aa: CASSPRTGGHTEAFF
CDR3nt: TGTGCCAGCAGTCCTCGGACAGGGGGGCACACTGAAGCTTTCTTT

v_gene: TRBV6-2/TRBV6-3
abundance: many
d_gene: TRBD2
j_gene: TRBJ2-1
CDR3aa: CASSQAGVGEQFF
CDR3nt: TGTGCCAGCAGCCAAGCGGGAGTAGGTGAGCAGTTCTTC

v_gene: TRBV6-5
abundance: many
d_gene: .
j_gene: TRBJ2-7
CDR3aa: CASRRADPAEQYF
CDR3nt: TGTGCCAGCAGGCGGGCTGACCCGGCGGAGCAGTACTTC

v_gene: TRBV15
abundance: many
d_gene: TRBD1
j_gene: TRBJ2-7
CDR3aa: CATSRGGQGPGEQYF
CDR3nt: TGTGCCACCAGCAGAGGTGGACAGGGCCCGGGTGAGCAGTACTTC

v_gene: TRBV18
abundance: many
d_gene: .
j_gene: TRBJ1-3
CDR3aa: CASSPRKNSGNTIYF
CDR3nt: TGTGCCAGCTCACCGCGGAAAAACTCTGGAAACACCATATATTTT

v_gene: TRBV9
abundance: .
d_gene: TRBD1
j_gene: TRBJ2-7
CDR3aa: CASSPTGEGGQYF
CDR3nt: TGTGCCAGCAGCCCAACAGGGGAAGGAGGGCAGTACTTC

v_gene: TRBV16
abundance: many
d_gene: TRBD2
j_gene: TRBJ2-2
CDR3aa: CASGAGVTNTGELFF
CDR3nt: TGTGCCAGCGGTGCGGGGGTGACGAACACCGGGGAGCTGTTTTTT

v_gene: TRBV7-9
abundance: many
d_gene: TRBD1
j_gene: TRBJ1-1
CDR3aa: CASSLEGGGRTEAFF
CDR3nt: TGTGCCAGCAGCTTAGAAGGAGGGGGCCGGACTGAAGCTTTCTTT

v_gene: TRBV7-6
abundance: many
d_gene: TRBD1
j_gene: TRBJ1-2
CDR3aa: CASSDTGKGAGYTF
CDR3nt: TGTGCCAGCAGCGATACCGGGAAGGGGGCTGGCTACACCTTC

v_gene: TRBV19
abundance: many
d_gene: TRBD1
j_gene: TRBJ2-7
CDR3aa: CASSILDRRDEQYF
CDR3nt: TGTGCCAGTAGTATACTGGACAGGCGAGATGAGCAGTACTTC

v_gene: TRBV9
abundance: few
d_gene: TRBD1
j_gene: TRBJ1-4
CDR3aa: CASSDRDRGEKLFF
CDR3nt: TGTGCCAGCAGCGACCGGGACAGGGGCGAAAAACTGTTTTTT

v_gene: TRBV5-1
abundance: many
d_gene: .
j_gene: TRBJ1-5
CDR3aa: CASSLAGDKPQHF
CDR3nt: TGCGCCAGCAGCTTGGCAGGGGATAAGCCCCAGCATTTT

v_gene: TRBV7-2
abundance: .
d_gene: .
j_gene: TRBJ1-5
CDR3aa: CASSLSLDQPQHF
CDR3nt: TGTGCCAGCAGCTTATCTCTTGATCAGCCCCAGCATTTT

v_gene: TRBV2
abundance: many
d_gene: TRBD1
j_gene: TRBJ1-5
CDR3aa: CASSDRAGGAQPQHF
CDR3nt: TGTGCCAGCAGTGATAGGGCAGGGGGAGCTCAGCCCCAGCATTTT

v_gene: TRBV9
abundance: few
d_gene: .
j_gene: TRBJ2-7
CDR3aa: CASSVESVSYEQYF
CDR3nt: TGTGCCAGCAGCGTAGAATCAGTGTCCTACGAGCAGTACTTC

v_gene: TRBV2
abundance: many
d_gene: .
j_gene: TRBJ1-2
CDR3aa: CASSYEGGYTF
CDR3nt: TGTGCCAGCAGTTATGAGGGTGGCTACACCTTC

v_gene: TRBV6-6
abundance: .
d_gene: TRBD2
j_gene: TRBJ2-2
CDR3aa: CASRPGGTGELFF
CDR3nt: TGTGCCAGCAGGCCGGGGGGTACCGGGGAGCTGTTTTTT

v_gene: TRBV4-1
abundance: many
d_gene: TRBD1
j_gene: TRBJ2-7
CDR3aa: CASSQGPGQGQFEQYF
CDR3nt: TGCGCCAGCAGCCAAGGCCCGGGACAGGGGCAATTCGAGCAGTACTTC

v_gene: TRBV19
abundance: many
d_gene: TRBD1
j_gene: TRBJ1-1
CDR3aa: CASSPRDRVLTEAFF
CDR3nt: TGTGCCAGTAGTCCGCGGGACAGGGTTCTCACTGAAGCTTTCTTT

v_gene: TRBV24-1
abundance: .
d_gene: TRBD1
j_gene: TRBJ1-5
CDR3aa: CATSGTGGGNQPQHF
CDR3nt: TGTGCCACCAGTGGGACAGGGGGCGGGAATCAGCCCCAGCATTTT

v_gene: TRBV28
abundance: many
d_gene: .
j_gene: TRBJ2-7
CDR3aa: CATVRPGLDEQYF
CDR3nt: TGTGCCACGGTCCGGCCGGGGTTGGACGAGCAGTACTTC

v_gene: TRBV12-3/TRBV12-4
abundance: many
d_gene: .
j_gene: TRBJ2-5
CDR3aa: CASSLGLVPGETQYF
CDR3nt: TGTGCCAGCAGTTTAGGACTAGTCCCTGGAGAGACCCAGTACTTC

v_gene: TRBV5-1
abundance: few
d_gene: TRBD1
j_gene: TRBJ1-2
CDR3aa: CASSPTPDRGGGYTF
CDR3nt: TGCGCCAGCAGCCCGACTCCTGACAGGGGAGGTGGCTACACCTTC

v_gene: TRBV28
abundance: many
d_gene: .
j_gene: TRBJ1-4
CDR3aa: CASKKFTGLDDEKLFF
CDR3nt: TGTGCCAGTAAAAAGTTTACAGGGCTTGATGATGAAAAACTGTTTTTT

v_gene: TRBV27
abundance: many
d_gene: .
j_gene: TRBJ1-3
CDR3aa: CASREGAAGNTIYF
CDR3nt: TGTGCCAGCAGGGAGGGAGCGGCTGGAAACACCATATATTTT

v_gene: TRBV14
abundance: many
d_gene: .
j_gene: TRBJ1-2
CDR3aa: CASSQEVWGRESGYTF
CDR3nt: TGTGCCAGCAGCCAAGAGGTTTGGGGCAGGGAATCTGGCTACACCTTC